This TCR beta chain was observed in a study of response to subunit inactivated influenza vaccine. General study points: The authors suggested that few new T cells are recruited per seasonal influenza vaccination.

The germline gives CDR1 DFQATT, CDR2 SNEGSKA (reference sequence). The CDR3 totals 15 residues. Deletions cut 0 bases from V and 4 bases from J, with 15 bases between. To note about this clonotype: The antigen is undetermined.

TCRdb used MiXCR to reprocess the RT-PCR reads, holding one entry per CDR3 protein. The table includes hundreds of thousands of distinct CDR3 sequences, 13% detected once. This receptor was taken from a man aged 50 or older who received an inactivated influenza vaccine. The sequencing here drew on PBMCs from blood, taken 35 to 45 days after vaccination. The chain links TRBV20-1 to TRBJ2-5, with D maybe TRBD2 (5 bases). The CDR3 nucleotides are TGCAGTGCTAGAGATACGAGGGCCAGCGGAGAGACCCAGTACTTC. This codes for CSARDTRASGETQYF.